The 24 T cell receptor beta chains below come from one sample, sequenced in a study of beta chain features in type 1 diabetes. cDNA synthesis used the whole RNA isolate, giving expressed TCRB sequences. The data were produced by immunoSEQ multiplex PCR, yet TCRdb's version contains in-frame clones alone and is incomplete. The sample lists fewer than 450,000 clones, approximately 13% occurring once. Their recognized antigens are unknown. Whole-study findings and limits: Type 1 diabetes patients had moderately but significantly shorter TCRB CDR3s in all four CD4+ subsets.

The sample was naive CD4+ T cells from blood. The receptors shown here come from a woman aged 18-29 years with type 1 diabetes.

This chain links TRBV2 with TRBJ2-7, with 8 bases that match TRBD2. This CDR3 contains 15 residues. The trim removed 7 bases at V and 2 bases at J, leaving 10 bases unmatched. Per germline, CDR1 SNHLY and CDR2 FYNNEI. In DNA form, the CDR3 reads TGTGCCAGCACGATCCGACTAGCGCAGGCCTACGAGCAGTACGTC. Translating it yields CASTIRLAQAYEQYV.

This chain uses TRBV5-1 with TRBJ2-1, with 8 bases that match TRBD2. The CDR3 totals 16 residues. Germline trimming cut 0 bases from V and 15 bases from J; bases unmatched to any gene: 17. CDR1 and CDR2 from the germline V gene are SGHRS and YFSETQ. CDR3 loop: CASSLEASGYPSEPFF. Written as DNA, the CDR3 is TGCGCCAGCAGCTTGGAGGCTAGCGGGTATCCGTCGGAACCGTTCTTC. The complete variable domain, with remaining parts taken from reference TRBV5-1 and TRBJ2-1, reads KAGVTQTPRYLIKTRGQQVTLSCSPISGHRSVSWYQQTPGQGLQFLFEYFSETQRNKGNFPGRFSGRQFSNSRSEMNVSTLELGDSALYLCASSLEASGYPSEPFFGPGTRLTVL.

In this sample, this clone turned up a few times. This chain links TRBV6-6 with TRBJ2-7, with D uncertain. Germline assignment: CDR1 MNHNY and CDR2 SVGAGI (reference sequence). V gave up 0 bases and J gave up 1 base, with 4 bases separating them. CDR3 length: 13 residues. DNA for the CDR3: TGTGCCAGCAGTTACTCACAGTCCTACGAGCAGTACGTC. This gives the protein CASSYSQSYEQYV.

The V call is TRBV18, the J call TRBJ2-5, with D possibly being TRBD1 (5 bases). V lost 3 bases to trimming and J lost 6 bases, with 11 bases between them. The V gene's germline CDR1 is KGHSH and CDR2 LQKENI. This CDR3 is built from 13 residues. DNA for the CDR3: TGTGCCAGCTCACCTCAGGGTGTGCAGACCCAGTACTTC. It specifies CASSPQGVQTQYF. Variable domain in full (rest from reference TRBV18 and TRBJ2-5): NAGVMQNPRHLVRRRGQEARLRCSPMKGHSHVYWYRQLPEEGLKFMVYLQKENIIDESGMPKERFSAEFPKEGPSILRIQQVVRGDSAAYFCASSPQGVQTQYFGPGTRLLVL.

This clone came up a few times. V usage is TRBV18 and J usage is TRBJ2-1; D is ambiguous. The V gene's germline CDR1 is KGHSH and CDR2 LQKENI. Trimming took 4 bases from V and 4 from J, leaving 17 bases between them. There are 16 residues in the CDR3. The CDR3 nucleotides are TGTGCCAGCTCACTCTCTTGGTCTACGGGTTACAATGAGCAGTTCTTC. Amino acids: CASSLSWSTGYNEQFF.

V gene TRBV6-5 combines with J gene TRBJ1-1; D gene uncertain. The CDR3 loop spans 12 amino acids. Trimming stripped 0 bases from V and 8 bases from J, with 7 bases between. Germline CDR1 is MNHEY and CDR2 is SVGAGI. The CDR3 loop reads CASSYSPLEAFF. In nucleotides, the CDR3 is TGTGCCAGCAGTTACTCTCCCCTCGAAGCTTTCTTT.

The CDR3 loop reads CASRINGAHTQYF. CDR3 nucleotides: TGTGCCAGTCGCATAAACGGTGCCCATACGCAGTATTTT. The V and J genes are TRBV19 and TRBJ2-3, with D unresolved. Germline values: CDR1 LNHDA, CDR2 SQIVND (reference sequence). The CDR3 length is 13 residues. Trimming removed 8 bases at V and 7 bases at J, with 16 bases between.

This clone has just a few counts. In nucleotides, the CDR3 is TGTGCCAGCAGCAGCACAGGGGAGCAGTACGTC. Amino acids: CASSSTGEQYV. This chain joins TRBV5-6 and TRBJ2-7, with TRBD1 as a possible D gene (6 bases). V was pared by 4 bases and J by 7 bases, with 9 bases between. Germline V CDR1 and CDR2: SGHDT, YYEEEE. The CDR3 runs 11 residues.

The chain combines TRBV14 with TRBJ1-5; D is unresolved. Trimming pared 8 bases from V and 7 bases from J, leaving 15 bases between. CDR1 and CDR2 from the germline V gene are SGHDN and FVKESK. CDR3 length equals 13 residues. DNA for the CDR3: TGTGCCAGCCAGATGGGGTCGGGACAGCCCCAGCATTTT. Translated: CASQMGSGQPQHF.

The chain joins TRBV7-3 to TRBJ1-1, with D perhaps TRBD1 (5 bases). Looked up from germline, CDR1 is SGHTA and CDR2 is FQGTGA. The CDR3 runs to 12 residues. The V and J ends lost 4 bases and 4 bases respectively, with 7 bases between them. The CDR3 loop is CASSSQGTEAFF. The CDR3 coding sequence is TGTGCCAGCAGCTCTCAGGGCACTGAAGCTTTCTTT.

This clone was observed a few times. V and J are TRBV6-5 and TRBJ1-4, with no clear D. V lost 10 bases to trimming and J lost 0 bases, with 15 bases between them. Germline-derived CDR1 and CDR2 are MNHEY and SVGAGI. CDR3 length equals 15 residues. CDR3 in amino acids: CATKARGATNEKLFF. Written as DNA, the CDR3 is TGTGCCACCAAAGCAAGAGGTGCAACTAATGAAAAACTGTTTTTT.

The chain combines TRBV18 with TRBJ1-2; 7 bases align to TRBD1. The ends lost 1 base at V and 4 bases at J; junction bases unmatched: 3. This CDR3 has 14 amino acids. CDR1 is KGHSH, CDR2 LQKENI, per germline. The CDR3 nucleotides are TGTGCCAGCTCACCACAAGGGGGCGGCTATGGCTACACCTTC. It specifies CASSPQGGGYGYTF.

V usage is TRBV27 and J usage is TRBJ1-5, with D uncertain. Trimming removed 6 bases from V and 0 bases from J, with 6 bases in between. The CDR3 length is 13 residues. From germline, CDR1 is MNHEY and CDR2 SMNVEV (reference sequence). The CDR3, as DNA: TGTGCCAGCAGACATACTAGCAATCAGCCCCAGCATTTT. Its protein product is CASRHTSNQPQHF.

The gene calls are TRBV7-2 and TRBJ2-1; weak D call: TRBD1 (5 bases). Germline values: CDR1 SGHTA, CDR2 FQGNSA. V was cut by 4 bases and J by 2 bases, with 15 bases left in between. The CDR3 is 16 residues long. DNA for the CDR3: TGTGCCAGCAGCTCCGGCAGGGCAGGGACCTACAATGAGCAGTTCTTC. Protein sequence: CASSSGRAGTYNEQFF.

The chain has TRBV5-1 and TRBJ2-7; 9 nucleotides align to TRBD1. Germline CDR1 reads SGHRS; CDR2 reads YFSETQ. Trimming took 0 bases from V and 7 from J; bases not matched to a gene: 8. The CDR3 spans 15 residues. This CDR3 reads CASSLALQGAQEQYF. Written as DNA, the CDR3 is TGCGCCAGCAGCTTGGCCTTACAGGGGGCTCAGGAGCAGTACTTC.

This clone was observed a single time. The rearrangement joins TRBV25-1 to TRBJ2-1; 9 nucleotides align to TRBD2. The CDR3 consists of 18 residues. V dropped 0 bases and J dropped 5; count of bases not matched to a gene: 11. The germline V gene has CDR1 MGHDK and CDR2 SYGVNS. DNA of the CDR3: TGTGCCAGCAGTGAATATGGTGGCGGGAGGGCAACGAACAATGAGCAGTTCTTC. Translation: CASSEYGGGRATNNEQFF.

J is TRBJ1-4 and V is TRBV18, with no clear D. The germline V and J ends were trimmed by 2 bases and 6 bases, with 7 bases remaining between them. Per germline, CDR1 KGHSH and CDR2 LQKENI. The CDR3 length is 13 residues. The CDR3 DNA reads as TGTGCCAGCTCACCAAGTGAGGATGAAAAACTGTTTTTT. This encodes CASSPSEDEKLFF.

This chain links TRBV18 with TRBJ2-1; possibly TRBD1 for D (5 bases). CDR1 KGHSH and CDR2 LQKENI come from the germline V gene. Between the trimmed V and J ends, which lost 5 bases and 4 bases, there was a span of 9 bases. This CDR3 is 13 amino acids long. The CDR3 spells CASSNQGYNEQFF. The CDR3 nucleotides are TGTGCCAGCTCAAATCAGGGTTACAATGAGCAGTTCTTC.

This sequence joins TRBV19 and TRBJ2-3; 7 bases are shared with TRBD2. With 3 bases clipped from V and 4 bases from J, the junction kept 10 bases outside the gene matches. Germline-derived CDR1 and CDR2 are LNHDA and SQIVND (reference sequence). The CDR3 covers 16 residues. CDR3 amino acids: CASSIGLVLYPDTQYF. In nucleotides, the CDR3 is TGTGCCAGTAGTATTGGACTAGTATTATACCCAGATACGCAGTATTTT.

This clone has just a few counts. The rearrangement uses TRBV5-1 and TRBJ2-1, with 8 bases lining up with TRBD2. The CDR3 extends over 16 amino acids. CDR1 SGHRS and CDR2 YFSETQ come from the germline V gene. Trimming cost V 0 bases and J 6 bases; bases outside gene matches: 8. The CDR3 sequence is CASSLEAGLAGNEQFF. CDR3 in DNA: TGCGCCAGCAGCTTGGAAGCTGGGCTAGCGGGCAATGAGCAGTTCTTC.

The count of this clone is one. The chain has TRBV7-2 and TRBJ2-1; 8 bases align to TRBD2. Trimming cost V 3 bases and J 4 bases; bases outside gene matches: 5. CDR1 and CDR2 from the germline V gene are SGHTA and FQGNSA. The CDR3 length is 15 residues. CDR3 sequence reads: CASSFASGRYNEQFF. CDR3 DNA: TGTGCCAGCAGCTTCGCCAGCGGGAGATACAATGAGCAGTTCTTC.

There are a few counts of this clone. The chain uses TRBV7-9 and TRBJ2-1; 10 nucleotides match TRBD2. With V trimmed by 6 bases and J by 8 bases, 10 bases remained unmatched. The CDR3 loop spans 15 amino acids. Germline V lookup: CDR1 SEHNR, CDR2 FQNEAQ (reference sequence). DNA of the CDR3: TGTGCCAGCAGACGACCGGGACTAGCGTTCGATGAGCAGTTCTTC. Encoded protein: CASRRPGLAFDEQFF.

The genes are TRBV5-1 and TRBJ2-3, with 9 bases aligning to TRBD2. The germline V gene has CDR1 SGHRS and CDR2 YFSETQ. There are 16 residues in the CDR3. Trimming removed 3 bases from V and 2 bases from J; junction bases left unmatched: 7. CDR3 residues: CASSWTSVSPTDTQYF. CDR3 nucleotide sequence: TGCGCCAGCAGCTGGACTAGCGTTTCTCCCACAGATACGCAGTATTTT.

The rearrangement joins TRBV30 to TRBJ1-1; D might be TRBD1 (6 bases). The germline V gene has CDR1 GTSNPN and CDR2 SVGIG (reference sequence). The CDR3 length is 10 residues. The CDR3 protein is CACDRCEAFF. DNA of the CDR3: TGTGCTTGCGACAGGTGTGAAGCTTTCTTT.